This T cell receptor beta chain was captured in a study of cytomegalovirus exposure and HLA in healthy donors. The germline V gene encodes CDR1 MNHNS and CDR2 SASEGT. Trimming took 6 bases from V and 4 from J, leaving 18 bases between them. The CDR3 length is 15 residues. General observations from the study: Cytomegalovirus-associated TCR beta chains were listed, numbering approximately 150. Across HLA loci, a later analysis found differing TCR association rates, with DRB1 most and HLA-C fewest. Prior analysis indicated that the majority of TCR beta V segments exhibited productivity approximately 87% or approximately 30% of the time. When a later analysis was performed, an Asian-associated ancestry cluster reportedly had fewer N-insertions than the approximately 690-donor mean.

The PCR used 60 Vbeta and 13 Jbeta primers. Data came from immunoSEQ multiplex PCR; TCRdb stores just in-frame clones and leaves some out. Here the sample spans roughly 200,000 clones, about four fifths being singletons. Concerning this clone itself: Its antigen is not known.

The rearrangement joins TRBV6-1 to TRBJ1-1, with D possibly matching TRBD1 (5 bases). The specimen sequenced was PBMCs. The source of this sequence is a male donor in good health and CMV-seronegative. The CDR3 protein is CASSGYGGTGTEAFF. The CDR3 coding sequence is TGTGCCAGCAGCGGATATGGGGGGACGGGCACTGAAGCTTTCTTT.